The entry that follows covers one TCR beta chain sequence. What this receptor recognizes is not known. Base quality data are lacking; no much larger clone is found one base away. This sample stems from a study of blood T cell repertoires in COVID-19 (dated by TCRdb to 2020 to 2021). A note on the overall study: Samples from collaborators originated in the United States, Italy and Spain and spanned both the acute and convalescent phases of COVID-19. The material from the prospective study consisted of cDNA or gDNA derived from T cells, B-cell-depleted T cells, or PBMCs. Subjects who had been exposed to COVID-19, were actively infected with it, or had recovered from it provided the deeply sampled blood TCRbeta repertoires that made up the dataset. A freely available public database, intended as a resource for researchers studying the immune response to SARS-CoV-2, is where the repertoires were released. The samples were drawn from the first 160 participants of the ongoing ImmuneRACE study and from 1,254 subjects provided by 6 global collaborators. Nearly every sample came with metadata listing a de-identified subject ID, COVID-19 status, age in years and sex. Where HLA class I and class II types were available, the types were taken from metadata supplied by the sample provider, not from assay-based typing.

TCRbeta CDR3 regions were amplified from genomic DNA using the immunoSEQ Assay, a bias-controlled multiplex PCR. Per the source publication's procedure: The number of nucleated cells in each sample was estimated from the amplification of reference gene primers within the assay. To quantify the absolute abundance of each unique TCRbeta CDR3 rearrangement, sequence reads were collapsed and filtered. For each sample, productive Simpson clonality was calculated as the square root of Simpson's diversity index over productive rearrangements. Sourced from immuneACCESS, this table was stored by TCRdb with only in-frame sequences that have V and J called. A share of the clones is absent; for the studies checked, an unresolved V gene accounts for under half, and the remainder has no known explanation. The V and J calls and clone size are taken from that table; D and trimming were inferred from the DNA. The sample data list approximately 320,000 clones, and about nine tenths of these were observed just once. The biggest ten clones account for approximately 12% of the sample.

At one collaborating source in Seattle, patients were enrolled during active infection and were followed longitudinally through the course of disease. The collaborating institutions used their own protocols to collect whole blood in K2EDTA tubes. For TCRbeta analysis, collaborator samples were shipped as frozen whole blood, as isolated PBMCs, or as DNA extracted from either sample type. Overall study outcomes, separate from this receptor: Clinical and demographic metadata were provided uncurated, with the amount varying by source and participant.

Reading the germline V gene gives CDR1 KGHSH and CDR2 LQKENI. Including the terminal cysteine and phenylalanine, the CDR3 comprises 13 residues. The read is trimmed to its CDR3 DNA, 39 bases read in frame from base 1. Between the V and J ends, shortened by 3 bases and 6 bases respectively, the junction contains 9 bases. Material for sequencing was peripheral blood. The receptor chain draws on TRBV18 and TRBJ1-5; a weak D assignment points to TRBD1 (6 bases agree). The clonotype comes from a woman aged 25 to 39 with COVID-19, enrolled during active disease. The bases are TGTGCCAGCTCACCGGACAGTTCTCAGCCCCAGCATTTT. The translation is CASSPDSSQPQHF.